This entry is about one TCR beta chain. This entry comes from a study of T cell changes during pregnancy in multiple sclerosis. CDR3 length equals 11 residues. The germline V gene has CDR1 DFQATT and CDR2 SNEGSKA (reference sequence). The V gene end was trimmed by 6 bases and the J gene end by 7 bases; junction bases not matched to a gene: 5. Profiling relied on immunoSEQ multiplex PCR, and the TCRdb table lists in-frame clones only, not all of them. This table holds 40,000 to 50,000 clones, 94% found once. The source material was CD8+ T cells from peripheral blood mononuclear cells, sampled in the third trimester of pregnancy. The chain carries TRBV20-1 and TRBJ2-7; 8 bases fit TRBD1. This receptor was taken from a female donor with multiple sclerosis, enrolled in a pregnancy study. The CDR3 DNA follows: TGCAGTGCGGATACAGGGGGAGAGCAGTACTTC. This codes for CSADTGGEQYF.